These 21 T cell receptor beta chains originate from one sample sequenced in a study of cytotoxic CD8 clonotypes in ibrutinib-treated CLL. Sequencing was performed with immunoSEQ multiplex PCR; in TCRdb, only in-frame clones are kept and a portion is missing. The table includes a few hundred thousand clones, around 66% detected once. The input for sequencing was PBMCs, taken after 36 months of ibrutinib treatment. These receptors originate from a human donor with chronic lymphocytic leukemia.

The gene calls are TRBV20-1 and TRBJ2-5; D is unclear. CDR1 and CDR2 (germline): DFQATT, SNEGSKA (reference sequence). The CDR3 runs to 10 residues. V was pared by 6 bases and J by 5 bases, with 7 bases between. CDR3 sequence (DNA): TGCAGTGCCTGGCTGGAGACCCAGTACTTC. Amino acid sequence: CSAWLETQYF.

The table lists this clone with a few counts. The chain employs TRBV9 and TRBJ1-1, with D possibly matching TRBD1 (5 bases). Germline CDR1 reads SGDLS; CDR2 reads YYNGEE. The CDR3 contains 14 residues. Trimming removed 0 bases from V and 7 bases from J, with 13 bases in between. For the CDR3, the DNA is TGTGCCAGCAGCGTAGTTCAGGGCTTGGGTGAAGCTTTCTTT. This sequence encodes CASSVVQGLGEAFF.

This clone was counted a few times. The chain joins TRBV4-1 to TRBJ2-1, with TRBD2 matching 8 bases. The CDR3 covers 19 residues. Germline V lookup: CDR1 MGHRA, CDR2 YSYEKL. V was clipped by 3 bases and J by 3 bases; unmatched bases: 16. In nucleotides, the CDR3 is TGCGCCAGCAGCCACCCCTTCGGCGTGGGCGGGAGGTTCTACAATGAGCAGTTCTTC. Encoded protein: CASSHPFGVGGRFYNEQFF.

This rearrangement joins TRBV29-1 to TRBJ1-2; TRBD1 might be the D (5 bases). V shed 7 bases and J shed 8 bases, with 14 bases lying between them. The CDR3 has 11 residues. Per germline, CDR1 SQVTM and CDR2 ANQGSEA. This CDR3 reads CSAPGRDGYTF. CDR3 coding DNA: TGCAGCGCCCCCGGACGGGACGGCTACACCTTC.

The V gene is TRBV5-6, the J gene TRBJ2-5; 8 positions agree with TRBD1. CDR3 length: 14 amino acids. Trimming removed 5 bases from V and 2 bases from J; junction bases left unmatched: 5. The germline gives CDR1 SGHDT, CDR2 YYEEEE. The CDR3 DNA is TGTGCCAGCAGGGACAGGGACCGACAAGAGACCCAGTACTTC. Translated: CASRDRDRQETQYF.

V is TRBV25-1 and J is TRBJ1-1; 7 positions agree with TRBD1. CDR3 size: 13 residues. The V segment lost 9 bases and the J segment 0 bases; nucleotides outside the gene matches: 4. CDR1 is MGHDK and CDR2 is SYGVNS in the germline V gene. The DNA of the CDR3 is TGTGCCAGTAAGGGACAGCTGAACACTGAAGCTTTCTTT. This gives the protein CASKGQLNTEAFF.

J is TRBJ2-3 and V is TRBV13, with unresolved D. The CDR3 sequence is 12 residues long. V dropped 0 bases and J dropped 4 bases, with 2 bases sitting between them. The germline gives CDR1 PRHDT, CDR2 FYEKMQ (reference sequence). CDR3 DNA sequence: TGTGCCAGCAGCTTAGGTGCAGATACGCAGTATTTT. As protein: CASSLGADTQYF.

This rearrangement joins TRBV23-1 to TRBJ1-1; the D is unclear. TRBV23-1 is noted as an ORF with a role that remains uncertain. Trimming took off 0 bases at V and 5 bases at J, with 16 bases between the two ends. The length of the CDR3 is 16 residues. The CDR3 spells CASSQSHGGPGTEAFF. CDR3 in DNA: TGCGCCAGCAGTCAATCCCATGGAGGGCCTGGGACTGAAGCTTTCTTT.

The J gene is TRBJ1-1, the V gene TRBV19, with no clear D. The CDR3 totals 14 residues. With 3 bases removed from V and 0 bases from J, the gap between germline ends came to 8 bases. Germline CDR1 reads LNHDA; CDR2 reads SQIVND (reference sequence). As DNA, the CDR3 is TGTGCCAGTAGTATTTACAGCATGAACACTGAAGCTTTCTTT. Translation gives CASSIYSMNTEAFF.

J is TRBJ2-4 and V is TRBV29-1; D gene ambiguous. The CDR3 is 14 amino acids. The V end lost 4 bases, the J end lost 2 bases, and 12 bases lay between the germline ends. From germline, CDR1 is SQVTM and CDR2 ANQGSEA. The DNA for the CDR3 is TGCAGCGTTGTGGTGGTCACGTCCAAAAACATTCAGTACTTC. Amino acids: CSVVVVTSKNIQYF.

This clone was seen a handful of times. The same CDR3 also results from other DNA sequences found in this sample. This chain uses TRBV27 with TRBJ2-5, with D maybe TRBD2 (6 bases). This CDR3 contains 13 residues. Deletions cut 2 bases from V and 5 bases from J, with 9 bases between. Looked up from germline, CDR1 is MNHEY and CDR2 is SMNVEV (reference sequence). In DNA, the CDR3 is TGTGCCAGCAGTTTAGGTGGGGGGGAGACCCAGTACTTC. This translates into CASSLGGGETQYF.

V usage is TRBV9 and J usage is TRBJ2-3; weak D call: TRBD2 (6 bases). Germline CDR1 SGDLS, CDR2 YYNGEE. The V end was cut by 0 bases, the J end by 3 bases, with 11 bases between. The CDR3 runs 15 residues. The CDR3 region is CASSVGRGRTDTQYF. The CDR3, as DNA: TGTGCCAGCAGCGTAGGGCGGGGTCGAACAGATACGCAGTATTTT. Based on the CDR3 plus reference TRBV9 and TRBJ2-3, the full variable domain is DSGVTQTPKHLITATGQRVTLRCSPRSGDLSVYWYQQSLDQGLQFLIQYYNGEERAKGNILERFSAQQFPDLHSELNLSSLELGDSALYFCASSVGRGRTDTQYFGPGTRLTVL.

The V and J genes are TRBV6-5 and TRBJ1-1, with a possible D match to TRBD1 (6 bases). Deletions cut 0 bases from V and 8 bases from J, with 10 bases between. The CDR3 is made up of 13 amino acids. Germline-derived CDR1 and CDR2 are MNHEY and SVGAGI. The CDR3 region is CASSYSLQGEAFF. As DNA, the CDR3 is TGTGCCAGCAGTTACTCGTTACAGGGCGAAGCTTTCTTT.

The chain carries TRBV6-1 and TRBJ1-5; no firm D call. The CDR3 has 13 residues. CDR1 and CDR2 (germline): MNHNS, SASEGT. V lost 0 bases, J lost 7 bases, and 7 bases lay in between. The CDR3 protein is CASSEAVYQPQHF. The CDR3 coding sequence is TGTGCCAGCAGTGAAGCAGTGTACCAGCCCCAGCATTTT.

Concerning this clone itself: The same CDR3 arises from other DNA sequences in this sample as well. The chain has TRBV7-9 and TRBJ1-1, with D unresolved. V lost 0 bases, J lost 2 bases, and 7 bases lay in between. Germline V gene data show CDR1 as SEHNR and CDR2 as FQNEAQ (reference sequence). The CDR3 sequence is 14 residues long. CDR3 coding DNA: TGTGCCAGCAGCTTAGCGGCAGGCAACACTGAAGCTTTCTTT. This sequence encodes CASSLAAGNTEAFF. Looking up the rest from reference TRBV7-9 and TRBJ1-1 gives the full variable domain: DTGVSQNPRHKITKRGQNVTFRCDPISEHNRLYWYRQTLGQGPEFLTYFQNEAQLEKSRLLSDRFSAERPKGSFSTLEIQRTEQGDSAMYLCASSLAAGNTEAFFGQGTRLTVV.

The CDR3 loop reads CASSFFPYEQYF. DNA of the CDR3: TGTGCCAGCAGTTTTTTCCCCTACGAGCAGTACTTC. The chain employs TRBV28 and TRBJ2-7; D is ambiguous. Per germline, CDR1 MDHEN and CDR2 SYDVKM. V gave up 3 bases and J gave up 2 bases, with 5 bases separating them. This CDR3 has 12 residues.

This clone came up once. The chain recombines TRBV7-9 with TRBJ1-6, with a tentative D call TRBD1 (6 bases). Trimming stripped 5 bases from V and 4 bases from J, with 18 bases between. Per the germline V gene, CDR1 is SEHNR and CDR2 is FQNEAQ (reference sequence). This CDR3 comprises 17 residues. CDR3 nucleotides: TGTGCCAGCAGCCAAAGTGGAGGGGGTCCTTATAATTCACCCCTCCACTTT. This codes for CASSQSGGGPYNSPLHF.

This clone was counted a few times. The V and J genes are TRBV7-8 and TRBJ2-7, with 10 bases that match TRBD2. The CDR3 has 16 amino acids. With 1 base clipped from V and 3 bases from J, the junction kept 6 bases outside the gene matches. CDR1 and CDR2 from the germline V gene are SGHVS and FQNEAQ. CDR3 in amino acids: CASSLGSLAGVYEQYF. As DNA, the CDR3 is TGTGCCAGCAGCTTAGGTAGCCTAGCGGGAGTCTACGAGCAGTACTTC.

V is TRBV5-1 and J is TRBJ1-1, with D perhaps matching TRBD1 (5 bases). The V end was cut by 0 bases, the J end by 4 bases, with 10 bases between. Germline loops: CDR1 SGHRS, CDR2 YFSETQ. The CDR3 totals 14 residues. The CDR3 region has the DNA TGCGCCAGCAGCTTGGGGGGGATGGTCACTGAAGCTTTCTTT. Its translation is CASSLGGMVTEAFF.

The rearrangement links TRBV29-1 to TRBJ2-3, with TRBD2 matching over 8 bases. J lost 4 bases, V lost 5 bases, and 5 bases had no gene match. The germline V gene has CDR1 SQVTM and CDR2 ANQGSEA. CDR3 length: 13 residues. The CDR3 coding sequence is TGCAGCGTTTCGGGAGGGCAGCCAGATACGCAGTATTTT. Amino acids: CSVSGGQPDTQYF.

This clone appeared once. In nucleotides, the CDR3 is TGTGCCAGCAGCCTCTGGACAGGGAGGACTCATTACGAGCAGTACTTC. Encoded protein: CASSLWTGRTHYEQYF. The V and J genes are TRBV7-3 and TRBJ2-7; 8 nucleotides agree with TRBD1. The CDR3 length is 16 residues. Looked up from germline, CDR1 is SGHTA and CDR2 is FQGTGA. V shed 5 bases and J 4 bases; nucleotides not matched to a gene: 13.